A single T cell receptor beta chain is shown here with its context. Its target is unknown. This entry comes from a study of shared clonotypes between healthy human individuals. The germline V gene has CDR1 SGHTA and CDR2 FQGTGA. This CDR3 is 12 amino acids long. V lost 5 bases and J lost 13; bases outside the gene matches: 7. Study-wide results and caveats: Rarefaction exposed incomplete sorted-subset sequencing despite large depth. The small donor group covered limited genetic and exposure diversity.

Assay used: immunoSEQ multiplex PCR; TCRdb lists only in-frame clones, some missing. The data show approximately 2,000,000 clones, 80% to 95% seen once. The sequenced sample was naive CD4+ T cells from PBMCs. Regarding subset: CD45RA+ positively selected. The TCR comes from a man aged 18 to 30 in good health. Some clones in this sample may be carry-over from other donors' samples. The V call is TRBV7-3, the J call TRBJ2-1, with TRBD2 matching over 8 bases. This chain's CDR3 is CASSPPGLVQFF. CDR3 coding DNA: TGTGCCAGCAGCCCCCCGGGACTAGTTCAGTTCTTC.